The rows below give T cell receptor beta chains drawn from one sample of a study of blood T cell repertoires in COVID-19. Assay: immunoSEQ multiplex PCR; the TCRdb copy retains only in-frame clones and omits some. The data contain over 350,000 clones, 91% of them seen just once; the ten biggest clones take up 0.86%. Sequenced: PBMCs or T cells enriched from blood (not recorded which). The receptor source for this set is a woman in her thirties or forties who had been exposed to COVID-19. Each CDR3 is given with its conserved first and last residue. A D gene is named only where the DNA matches it firmly. Clone size is given for some rows only: seen once, a few or many times, or a class if the clone is expanded.

clone_size j_call v_call cdr3_length d_call cdr3_aa cdr3_nt
- TRBJ1-3 TRBV6-4 16 - CASSDPSGGVGNTIYF TGTGCCAGCAGTGACCCCTCTGGGGGGGTAGGAAACACCATATATTTT
- TRBJ1-2 TRBV2 13 - CASRGNRAYGYTF TGTGCCAGCAGGGGGAACAGGGCCTATGGCTACACCTTC
- TRBJ1-4 TRBV19 15 TRBD1 CASSNRQGGREKLFF TGTGCCAGTAGCAACAGACAGGGGGGTCGCGAAAAACTGTTTTTT
- TRBJ1-6 TRBV12-3/TRBV12-4 13 - CASSFLVNSPLHF TGTGCCAGCAGTTTTCTTGTTAATTCACCCCTCCACTTT
- TRBJ1-1 TRBV29-1 14 - CSVEDGRRDTEAFF TGCAGCGTTGAAGATGGCAGGCGGGACACTGAAGCTTTCTTT
- TRBJ1-6 TRBV4-1 19 - CASSQDPLENRPYNSPLHF TGCGCCAGCAGCCAAGATCCCCTCGAGAACAGACCTTATAATTCACCCCTCCACTTT
- TRBJ2-5 TRBV7-2 14 - CASSPSEGQETQYF TGTGCCAGCAGCCCCTCAGAGGGCCAAGAGACCCAGTACTTC
- TRBJ1-4 TRBV7-6 14 - CASSLDYRNEKLFF TGTGCCAGCAGCTTAGATTACAGGAATGAAAAACTGTTTTTT
- TRBJ2-1 TRBV12-3/TRBV12-4 12 - CASRGGHNEQFF TGTGCCAGCAGAGGAGGACACAATGAGCAGTTCTTC
- TRBJ1-5 TRBV19 14 - CASRQGNSNQPQHF TGTGCCAGTAGACAGGGCAATAGCAATCAGCCCCAGCATTTT
- TRBJ1-1 TRBV12-3/TRBV12-4 12 - CASSRTGPEAFF TGTGCCAGCAGCCGAACAGGTCCTGAAGCTTTCTTT
- TRBJ2-3 TRBV30 14 - CAWRALYRRDTQYF TGTGCCTGGAGGGCCCTTTACAGGCGCGATACGCAGTATTTT
- TRBJ2-1 TRBV11-1 14 TRBD2 CASSLPSGLAEQFF TGTGCCAGCAGCTTACCTTCGGGACTAGCAGAACAGTTCTTC
- TRBJ2-2 TRBV7-2 13 - CASSKAGTGELFF TGTGCCAGCAGCAAGGCGGGGACCGGGGAGCTGTTTTTT
once TRBJ1-1 TRBV5-1 14 TRBD1 CASNQGGLGTEAFF TGCGCCAGCAACCAAGGGGGCTTGGGGACTGAAGCTTTCTTT
- TRBJ2-1 TRBV4-3 14 - CASSQTWGDNEQFF TGCGCCAGCAGCCAAACCTGGGGGGACAATGAGCAGTTCTTC
- TRBJ2-2 TRBV7-3 17 TRBD2 CASRLGGTGLATGELFF TGTGCCAGCAGGTTGGGAGGGACGGGACTAGCGACCGGGGAGCTGTTTTTT
- TRBJ1-1 TRBV12-5 21 TRBD1 CASGPTNKIGTGRPMNTEAFF TGTGCTAGTGGTCCAACCAACAAAATCGGGACAGGCAGGCCTATGAACACTGAAGCTTTCTTT
once TRBJ1-5 TRBV6-6 18 TRBD1 CASSPGTGRSHSNQPQHF TGTGCCAGCAGTCCCGGGACAGGGAGGTCTCATAGCAATCAGCCCCAGCATTTT
- TRBJ1-4 TRBV9 15 TRBD1 CASSSQGIGNEKLFF TGTGCCAGCAGCTCACAGGGGATTGGTAATGAAAAACTGTTTTTT
- TRBJ2-5 TRBV6-2/TRBV6-3 16 TRBD1 CASSADRGLFQETQYF TGTGCCAGCAGTGCAGACAGGGGGCTTTTCCAAGAGACCCAGTACTTC
- TRBJ2-2 TRBV24-1 16 TRBD2 CATSDSGEGIPGELFF TGTGCCACCAGTGATTCGGGGGAGGGGATTCCCGGGGAGCTGTTTTTT
once TRBJ1-5 TRBV3-1/TRBV3-2 14 TRBD1 CASSQTGVNQPQHF TGTGCCAGCAGCCAGACAGGGGTGAATCAGCCCCAGCATTTT
once TRBJ1-1 TRBV7-9 12 - CASSWAAGDAFF TGTGCCAGCAGCTGGGCGGCAGGGGACGCTTTCTTT
- TRBJ1-4 TRBV3-1/TRBV3-2 17 TRBD1 CASSQDQTGGVDEKLFF TGTGCCAGCAGCCAAGATCAGACAGGGGGTGTTGATGAAAAACTGTTTTTT
- TRBJ1-2 TRBV25-1 11 - CASSVGLGYTF TGTGCCAGCAGTGTGGGGCTCGGCTACACCTTC
- TRBJ1-1 TRBV11-2 13 - CASSTSGGAEAFF TGTGCCAGCAGCACCTCAGGAGGGGCTGAAGCTTTCTTT
- TRBJ1-1 TRBV10-1 13 - CASMERVNTEAFF TGCGCCAGCATGGAGAGGGTGAACACTGAAGCTTTCTTT
- TRBJ1-1 TRBV5-1 14 - CASSPSPGNTEAFF TGCGCCAGCAGCCCCTCCCCGGGAAACACTGAAGCTTTCTTT
- TRBJ2-7 TRBV6-1 17 - CASSEFGLGALAYEQYF TGTGCCAGCAGTGAATTTGGTCTGGGGGCTTTAGCCTACGAGCAGTACTTC
- TRBJ1-4 TRBV29-1 15 - CSVEDLRGHRGKLFF TGCAGCGTTGAAGATCTCAGGGGACATAGGGGAAAACTGTTTTTT
few TRBJ1-5 TRBV19 15 - CASRIVGGDNQPQHF TGTGCCAGTAGGATAGTAGGAGGGGACAATCAGCCCCAGCATTTT
few TRBJ1-5 TRBV3-1/TRBV3-2 13 - CASSQGPNQPQHF TGTGCCAGCAGCCAAGGGCCTAATCAGCCCCAGCATTTT
once TRBJ2-1 TRBV3-1/TRBV3-2 12 - CASSPLGGEQFF TGTGCCAGCAGCCCTCTGGGGGGTGAGCAGTTCTTC
- TRBJ1-5 TRBV11-2 15 TRBD1 CASSFGQGGNQPQHF TGTGCCAGCAGCTTCGGACAGGGAGGAAATCAGCCCCAGCATTTT
- TRBJ2-7 TRBV5-1 15 TRBD2 CASSLGTSGSFGQYF TGCGCCAGCAGCTTAGGGACTAGCGGGTCTTTTGGGCAGTACTTC
- TRBJ2-3 TRBV6-5 16 - CASSYSPGDSTDTQYF TGTGCCAGCAGTTACTCCCCGGGGGATAGCACAGATACGCAGTATTTT
- TRBJ1-1 TRBV7-9 14 - CASSTAEVNTEAFF TGTGCCAGCAGCACAGCGGAGGTAAACACTGAAGCTTTCTTT
- TRBJ1-2 TRBV7-2 14 TRBD1 CASSWTGSQSSYTF TGTGCCAGCAGCTGGACAGGCTCCCAAAGTAGCTACACCTTC
- TRBJ1-3 TRBV7-9 15 TRBD1 CASSLGDSSGNTIYF TGTGCCAGCAGCTTAGGGGACAGCTCTGGAAACACCATATATTTT
- TRBJ1-1 TRBV14 13 - CASSQARVTEAFF TGTGCCAGCAGCCAAGCGCGGGTTACTGAAGCTTTCTTT
- TRBJ2-1 TRBV7-2 16 - CASSEQALSSYNEQFF TGTGCCAGCAGTGAACAGGCGCTTAGCTCCTACAATGAGCAGTTCTTC
- TRBJ1-2 TRBV15 15 - CATSRDRGQNYGYTF TGTGCCACCAGCAGAGATCGTGGCCAGAACTATGGCTACACCTTC
- TRBJ1-3 TRBV19 13 - CASRRDSGNTIYF TGTGCCAGTAGGAGGGACTCTGGAAACACCATATATTTT
once TRBJ2-2 TRBV6-5 12 TRBD2 CAPREGPGELFF TGTGCCCCCAGGGAGGGTCCCGGGGAGCTGTTTTTT
once TRBJ1-1 TRBV5-5 15 TRBD1 CASSTQGATGSEAFF TGTGCCAGCAGCACCCAGGGGGCGACCGGCTCTGAAGCTTTCTTT
- TRBJ1-5 TRBV7-9 16 TRBD1 CASSLIGTGDNQPQHF TGTGCCAGCAGCTTAATCGGGACAGGGGATAATCAGCCCCAGCATTTT
- TRBJ1-5 TRBV4-3 16 TRBD1 CASSLGTGLMGQPQHF TGCGCCAGCAGCCTCGGGACAGGGCTTATGGGTCAGCCCCAGCATTTT